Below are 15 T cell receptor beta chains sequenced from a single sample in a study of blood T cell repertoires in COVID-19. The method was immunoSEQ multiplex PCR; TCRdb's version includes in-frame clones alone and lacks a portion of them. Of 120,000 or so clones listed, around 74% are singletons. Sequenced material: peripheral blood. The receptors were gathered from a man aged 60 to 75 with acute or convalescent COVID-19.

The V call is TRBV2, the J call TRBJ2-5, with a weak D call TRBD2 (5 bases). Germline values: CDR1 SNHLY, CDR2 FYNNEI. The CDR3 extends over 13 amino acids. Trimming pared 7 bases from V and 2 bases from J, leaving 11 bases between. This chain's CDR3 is CASKLVRQETQYF. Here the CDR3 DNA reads TGTGCCAGCAAACTAGTCCGTCAAGAGACCCAGTACTTC.

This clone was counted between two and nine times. The CDR3 loop is CASSQEGVGRGKEQFF. The CDR3 nucleotides read TGTGCCAGCAGCCAAGAAGGGGTTGGGCGGGGGAAAGAGCAGTTCTTC. The J gene is TRBJ2-1, the V gene TRBV4-2; TRBD2 agrees at 7 bases. Trimming removed 0 bases from V and 10 bases from J; junction bases left unmatched: 12. The CDR3 has 16 amino acids. Germline CDR1 and CDR2: LGHNA and YNFKEQ.

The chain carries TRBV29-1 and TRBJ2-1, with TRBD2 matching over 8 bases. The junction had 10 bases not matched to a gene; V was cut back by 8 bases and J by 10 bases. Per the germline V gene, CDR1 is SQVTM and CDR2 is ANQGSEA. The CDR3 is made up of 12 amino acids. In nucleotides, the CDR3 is TGCAGCTTACGGGGGGGTAGCGAAGAGCAGTTCTTC. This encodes CSLRGGSEEQFF.

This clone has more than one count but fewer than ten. This CDR3 reads CASSLQGPANTGELFF. For the CDR3, the DNA is TGTGCCAGCAGTTTACAGGGTCCAGCGAACACCGGGGAGCTGTTTTTT. The chain joins TRBV7-3 to TRBJ2-2, with D perhaps matching TRBD1 (6 bases). V was trimmed by 6 bases and J by 0 bases, leaving 14 bases between them. The germline CDR1 and CDR2 sequences are SGHTA and FQGTGA. This CDR3 has 16 amino acids.

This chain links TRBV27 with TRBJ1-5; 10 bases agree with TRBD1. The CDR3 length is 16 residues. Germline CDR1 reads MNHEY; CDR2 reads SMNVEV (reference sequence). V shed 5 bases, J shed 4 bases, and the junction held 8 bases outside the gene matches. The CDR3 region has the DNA TGTGCCAGCAGTCCTATGGGACAGGGGCAAAATCAGCCCCAGCATTTT. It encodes CASSPMGQGQNQPQHF.

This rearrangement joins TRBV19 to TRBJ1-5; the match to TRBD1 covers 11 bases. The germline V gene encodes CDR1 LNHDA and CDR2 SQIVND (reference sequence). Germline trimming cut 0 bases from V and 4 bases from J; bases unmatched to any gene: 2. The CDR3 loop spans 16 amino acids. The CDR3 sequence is CASSIDRDRGNQPQHF. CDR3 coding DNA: TGTGCCAGTAGTATAGACCGGGACAGGGGGAATCAGCCCCAGCATTTT.

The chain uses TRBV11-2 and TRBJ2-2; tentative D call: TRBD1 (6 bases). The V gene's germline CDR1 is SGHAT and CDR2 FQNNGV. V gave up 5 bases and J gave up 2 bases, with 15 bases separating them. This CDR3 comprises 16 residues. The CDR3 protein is CASSQQGFGNTGELFF. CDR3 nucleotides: TGTGCCAGCAGCCAACAGGGTTTTGGTAACACCGGGGAGCTGTTTTTT.

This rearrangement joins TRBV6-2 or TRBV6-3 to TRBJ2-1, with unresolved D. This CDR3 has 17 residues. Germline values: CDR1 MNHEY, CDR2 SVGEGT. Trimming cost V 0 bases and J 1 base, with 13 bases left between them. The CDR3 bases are TGTGCCAGCAGTTACTCGATAGGCAGACTTTCCTACAATGAGCAGTTCTTC. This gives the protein CASSYSIGRLSYNEQFF.

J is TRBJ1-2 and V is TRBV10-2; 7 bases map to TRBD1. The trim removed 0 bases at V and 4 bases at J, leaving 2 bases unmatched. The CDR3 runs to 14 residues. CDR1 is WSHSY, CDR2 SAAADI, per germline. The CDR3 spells CASSESDRTYGYTF. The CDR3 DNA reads TGCGCCAGCAGTGAGTCGGACAGGACCTATGGCTACACCTTC.

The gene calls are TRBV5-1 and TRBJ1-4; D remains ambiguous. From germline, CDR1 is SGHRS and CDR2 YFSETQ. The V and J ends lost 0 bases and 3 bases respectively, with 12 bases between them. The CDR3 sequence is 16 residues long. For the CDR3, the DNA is TGCGCCAGCAGCTTGGGAGGGCAGGCGGCTAATGAAAAACTGTTTTTT. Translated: CASSLGGQAANEKLFF.

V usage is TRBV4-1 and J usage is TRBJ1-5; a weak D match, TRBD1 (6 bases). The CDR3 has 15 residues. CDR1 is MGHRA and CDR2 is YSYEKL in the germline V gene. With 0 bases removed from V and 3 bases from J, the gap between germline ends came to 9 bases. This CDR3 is CASSQDRGLNQPQHF. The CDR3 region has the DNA TGCGCCAGCAGCCAAGACAGGGGCCTCAATCAGCCCCAGCATTTT.

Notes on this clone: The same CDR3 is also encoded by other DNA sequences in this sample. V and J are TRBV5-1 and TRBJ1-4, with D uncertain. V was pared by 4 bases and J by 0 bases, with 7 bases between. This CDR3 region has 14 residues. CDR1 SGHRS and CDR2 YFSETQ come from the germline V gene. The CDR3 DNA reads TGCGCCAGCAGCCCCGACTCAACTAATGAAAAACTGTTTTTT. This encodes CASSPDSTNEKLFF. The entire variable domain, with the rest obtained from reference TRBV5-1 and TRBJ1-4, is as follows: KAGVTQTPRYLIKTRGQQVTLSCSPISGHRSVSWYQQTPGQGLQFLFEYFSETQRNKGNFPGRFSGRQFSNSRSEMNVSTLELGDSALYLCASSPDSTNEKLFFGSGTQLSVL.

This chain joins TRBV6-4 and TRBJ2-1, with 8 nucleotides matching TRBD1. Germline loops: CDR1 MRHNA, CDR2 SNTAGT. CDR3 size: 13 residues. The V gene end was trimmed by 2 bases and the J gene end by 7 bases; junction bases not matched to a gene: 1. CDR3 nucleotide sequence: TGTGCCAGCAGTGACGACAGGGGTAATGAGCAGTTCTTC. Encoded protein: CASSDDRGNEQFF.

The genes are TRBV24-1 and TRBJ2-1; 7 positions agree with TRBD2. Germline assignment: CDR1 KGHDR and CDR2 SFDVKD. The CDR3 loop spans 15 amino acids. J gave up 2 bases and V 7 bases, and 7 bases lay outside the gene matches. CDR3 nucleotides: TGTGCCACCAGCCTGGGAGGGCGGACCTACAATGAGCAGTTCTTC. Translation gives CATSLGGRTYNEQFF.

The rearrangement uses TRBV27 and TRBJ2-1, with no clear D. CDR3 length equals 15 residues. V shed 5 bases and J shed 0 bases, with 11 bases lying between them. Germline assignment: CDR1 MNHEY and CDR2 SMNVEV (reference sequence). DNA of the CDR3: TGTGCCAGCAGTGCCGCCGTGAGCTCCTACAATGAGCAGTTCTTC. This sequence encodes CASSAAVSSYNEQFF.